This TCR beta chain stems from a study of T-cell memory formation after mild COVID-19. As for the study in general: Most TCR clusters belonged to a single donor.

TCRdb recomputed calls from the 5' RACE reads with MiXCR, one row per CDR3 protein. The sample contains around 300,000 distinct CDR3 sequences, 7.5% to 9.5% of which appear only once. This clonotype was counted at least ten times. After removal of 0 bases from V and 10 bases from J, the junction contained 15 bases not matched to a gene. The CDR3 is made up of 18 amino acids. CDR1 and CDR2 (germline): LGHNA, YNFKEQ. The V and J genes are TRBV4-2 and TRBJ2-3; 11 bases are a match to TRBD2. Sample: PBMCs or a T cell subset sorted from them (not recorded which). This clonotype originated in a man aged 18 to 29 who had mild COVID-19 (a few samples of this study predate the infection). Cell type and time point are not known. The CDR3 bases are TGTGCCAGCAGCCAAGAAGAAACTAGCGGGGGCCTCCGCTGGGCGCAGTATTTT. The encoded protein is CASSQEETSGGLRWAQYF.